This T cell receptor beta chain emerged from a study of blood T cell repertoires in COVID-19 (dated by TCRdb to the early 2020s). As for the study more broadly: Collaborator samples came from the United States, Italy and Spain and covered acute and convalescent phases of COVID-19. Where available, HLA class I and class II types were obtained from metadata supplied by the sample provider rather than from assay-based typing. The repertoires were made available in a free public database intended to serve as a resource for research on the immune response to SARS-CoV-2. Samples were obtained from the ongoing ImmuneRACE study (first 160 participants) and from over a thousand subjects provided by 6 global collaborators. Nearly every sample came with metadata listing a de-identified subject ID, COVID-19 status, age in years and sex. The prospective study material was composed of cDNA or gDNA derived from T cells, B-cell-depleted T cells, or PBMCs. Subjects who had been exposed to COVID-19, were actively infected with it, or had recovered from it provided the deeply sampled blood TCRbeta repertoires that made up the dataset.

The table lists this clone with a count of one. Its antigen remains unidentified. No clone much larger than this one lies a single base away; base qualities are absent. Results the study describes overall, beyond this receptor: How much clinical and demographic metadata was included differed by source and by participant, and the metadata was provided uncurated.

Participants in the prospective study were aged about 18 to 95 years, lived in under 30 United States geographic areas, and enrolled through a virtual design. To assign participants to cohorts, the prospective study relied on clinical history that participants themselves reported in a screening survey and a study questionnaire. ImmuneRACE Cohort 3 recovered participants were defined by two consecutive negative NP/OP PCR tests, healthcare professional clearance, or symptom resolution. Mobile phlebotomists in the prospective study collected whole blood, serum and a nasopharyngeal or oropharyngeal swab from every participant. Additional blood draws and questionnaires over a roughly two-month period could optionally be provided by prospective study participants. Before DNA extraction, blood samples from the prospective study were shipped at room temperature or frozen. TCRbeta CDR3 regions were amplified from genomic DNA by means of the immunoSEQ Assay, a bias-controlled multiplex PCR. The source study handled its data this way. Within the assay, amplification of reference gene primers was used to estimate how many nucleated cells each sample contained. To quantify the absolute abundance of each unique TCRbeta CDR3 rearrangement, sequence reads were collapsed and filtered. For each sample, productive Simpson clonality was calculated as the square root of Simpson's diversity index over productive rearrangements. TCRdb carries this immuneACCESS record with in-frame sequences only. Its versions omit some clonotypes, under half of them owing to an unresolved V gene in the studies checked, with the rest unexplained. The DNA gave D and trimming, while V, J and clone size come from that table. This sample gives about 200,000 clones in total; around 92% of them show up just once. The ten biggest clones cover approximately 8.1% of the sample.

The germline V gene encodes CDR1 MDHEN and CDR2 SYDVKM. The CDR3 starts with the cysteine, ends with the phenylalanine, and has 15 residues. Only CDR3 DNA is held: 45 bases, read in frame from base 1. V drops 6 bases and J drops 8 bases, leaving 19 bases in between. Sequencing was performed on PBMCs or T cells enriched from blood (not recorded which). This receptor was taken from a woman under 30 who had recovered from COVID-19. The sequence joins TRBV28 to TRBJ1-4; the best D guess is TRBD1, with 6 bases matching. The nucleotide sequence reads as follows: TGTGCCAGCAGACGAGCACAGGGATGGGGAGAAAAACTGTTTTTT. Translated, it gives CASRRAQGWGEKLFF.